This passage covers 22 T cell receptor beta chains from one sample sequenced in a study of blood T cell repertoires in COVID-19. Using immunoSEQ multiplex PCR, the repertoire was profiled, and TCRdb retains in-frame clones only, with some absent. Of more than 300,000 clones listed, roughly 90% were seen once; the top ten hold around 4.2%. The sequenced sample was PBMCs or T cells enriched from blood (not recorded which). The source is a young woman who had been exposed to COVID-19.

In its sample, this clone was seen once. The chain joins TRBV19 to TRBJ2-7; a possible D gene is TRBD1 (5 bases). The germline gives CDR1 LNHDA, CDR2 SQIVND (reference sequence). CDR3 size: 14 residues. Between the trimmed V and J ends, which lost 3 bases and 2 bases, there was a span of 11 bases. The CDR3 coding sequence is TGTGCCAGTAGTATGGGGCAGCCAGCCTACGAGCAGTACTTC. Its protein product is CASSMGQPAYEQYF.

The V call is TRBV6-7, the J call TRBJ2-1, with 10 bases identical to TRBD2. TRBV6-7 is placed among ORFs of uncertain function. Trimming took 4 bases from V and 8 from J; bases not matched to a gene: 11. The CDR3 has 16 amino acids. As DNA, the CDR3 is TGTGCCAGCAGTTCTGACTACCAGCGGGGGGGCGATGAGCAGTTCTTC. Protein sequence: CASSSDYQRGGDEQFF.

V is TRBV7-2 and J is TRBJ1-2; D remains ambiguous. V lost 7 bases to trimming and J lost 2 bases, with 20 bases between them. The germline V gene encodes CDR1 SGHTA and CDR2 FQGNSA. This CDR3 is 16 amino acids long. The CDR3 sequence: CASTQLTGYTNYGYTF. CDR3 in DNA: TGTGCCAGCACTCAACTAACGGGGTACACAAACTATGGCTACACCTTC.

The rearrangement uses TRBV12-5 and TRBJ1-1; the D is unclear. This CDR3 has 14 amino acids. The germline V gene encodes CDR1 LGHNT and CDR2 FRNRAP. V lost 2 bases to trimming and J lost 0 bases, with 7 bases between them. This CDR3 is CASGLKSLNTEAFF. CDR3 nucleotides: TGTGCTAGTGGTTTGAAGAGTTTGAACACTGAAGCTTTCTTT.

This clone was seen a few times. This chain connects TRBV7-8 to TRBJ2-7; D might be TRBD2 (6 bases). The CDR3 extends over 14 amino acids. The ends were cut back, 3 bases at V and 1 base at J, with 10 bases in the middle. Germline V gene data show CDR1 as SGHVS and CDR2 as FQNEAQ. The CDR3 is CASSFMEGSYEQYF. CDR3 nucleotides: TGTGCCAGCAGCTTCATGGAGGGTTCCTACGAGCAGTACTTC.

This clone showed up just once. The V and J genes are TRBV10-2 and TRBJ2-3, with D perhaps TRBD1 (6 bases). The CDR3 has 14 residues. The ends were cut back, 3 bases at V and 4 bases at J, with 11 bases in the middle. Germline V gives CDR1 WSHSY, CDR2 SAAADI. DNA for the CDR3: TGCGCCAGCAGTGATCGGACAGTTCCAGATACGCAGTATTTT. It translates to CASSDRTVPDTQYF.

V is TRBV6-5 and J is TRBJ1-6; TRBD1 might be the D (6 bases). Deletions cut 5 bases from V and 9 bases from J, with 11 bases between. Germline CDR1 and CDR2: MNHEY and SVGAGI. The CDR3 loop spans 13 amino acids. CDR3 in amino acids: CASSPTGSSPLHF. The CDR3 nucleotides read TGTGCCAGCAGTCCTACAGGGAGTTCACCCCTCCACTTT.

CDR3 nucleotides: TGTGCCAGCAGCCGCTACCGGGACAGGGTCTATGGCTACACCTTC. The encoded protein is CASSRYRDRVYGYTF. The chain links TRBV3-1 (or the pseudogene TRBV3-2) to TRBJ1-2, with TRBD1 matching 9 bases. V shed 4 bases and J 4 bases; nucleotides not matched to a gene: 7. Germline CDR1 is LGHDT and CDR2 is YNNKEL (reference sequence). The CDR3 totals 15 residues.

The V gene is TRBV4-2, the J gene TRBJ1-6, with 9 nucleotides matching TRBD1. Germline V CDR1 and CDR2: LGHNA, YNFKEQ. The ends lost 3 bases at V and 0 bases at J; junction bases unmatched: 6. The CDR3 covers 18 residues. CDR3 nucleotide sequence: TGTGCCAGCAGCCAGTCGACAGGGGGAAGCTCCTATAATTCACCCCTCCACTTT. Translating gives CASSQSTGGSSYNSPLHF.

V gene TRBV9 combines with J gene TRBJ2-7, with 11 bases matching TRBD2. CDR1 is SGDLS, CDR2 YYNGEE, per germline. The CDR3 is made up of 17 amino acids. Trimming took 4 bases from V and 4 from J; bases not matched to a gene: 13. In nucleotides, the CDR3 is TGTGCCAGCAGCCCCATAGCGGGGGGGATGGGTTTGTACGAGCAGTACTTC. Its protein product is CASSPIAGGMGLYEQYF.

This clone was picked up a small number of times. The rearrangement links TRBV19 to TRBJ2-7; unclear D gene. The CDR3 runs to 14 residues. Germline-derived CDR1 and CDR2 are LNHDA and SQIVND (reference sequence). Trimming left V 5 bases short and J 0 bases short, with 11 bases between. The DNA of the CDR3 is TGTGCCAGTAGTCTATTGGGCGCCTCCTACGAGCAGTACTTC. Translated, it gives CASSLLGASYEQYF.

J is TRBJ2-1 and V is TRBV7-3; D unresolved. The germline V gene has CDR1 SGHTA and CDR2 FQGTGA. This CDR3 comprises 13 residues. Trimming removed 5 bases from V and 0 bases from J, with 5 bases in between. The CDR3 is CASSPGSYNEQFF. The DNA for the CDR3 is TGTGCCAGCAGCCCGGGCTCCTACAATGAGCAGTTCTTC. The whole variable domain, filled in from reference TRBV7-3 and TRBJ2-1, reads GAGVSQTPSNKVTEKGKYVELRCDPISGHTALYWYRQSLGQGPEFLIYFQGTGAADDSGLPNDRFFAVRPEGSVSTLKIQRTERGDSAVYLCASSPGSYNEQFFGPGTRLTVL.

CDR3 residues: CAISESRGSGGKYEQYF. The DNA of the CDR3 is TGTGCCATCAGTGAGTCGAGGGGAAGCGGGGGCAAATACGAGCAGTACTTC. V and J are TRBV10-3 and TRBJ2-7, with 8 positions matching TRBD2. Germline V lookup: CDR1 ENHRY, CDR2 SYGVKD. With 0 bases clipped from V and 4 bases from J, the junction kept 11 bases outside the gene matches. CDR3 length equals 17 residues.

The V call is TRBV6-5, the J call TRBJ1-1; D possibly corresponds to TRBD1 (5 bases). The germline V and J ends were trimmed by 2 bases and 3 bases, with 10 bases remaining between them. In germline, CDR1 is MNHEY, CDR2 SVGAGI. The CDR3 contains 14 residues. In nucleotides, the CDR3 is TGTGCCAGCAGTTACAAACAGGCTTACACTGAAGCTTTCTTT. Its translation is CASSYKQAYTEAFF.

V and J are TRBV4-2 and TRBJ1-1; 12 nucleotides match TRBD1. Germline V gene lookup returns CDR1 LGHNA and CDR2 YNFKEQ. This CDR3 is 17 amino acids long. J lost 6 bases, V lost 0 bases, and 8 bases had no gene match. CDR3 region: CASSQDGPGQGAAEAFF. The CDR3 DNA sequence: TGTGCCAGCAGCCAAGATGGGCCGGGACAGGGGGCCGCTGAAGCTTTCTTT.

The V and J genes are TRBV28 and TRBJ2-7; D ambiguous. Germline CDR1 MDHEN, CDR2 SYDVKM. There are 14 residues in the CDR3. V was trimmed by 4 bases and J by 2 bases, leaving 12 bases between them. CDR3 in DNA: TGTGCCAGCAGTTACGGGTCCCGTACCTACGAGCAGTACTTC. This codes for CASSYGSRTYEQYF.

The genes are TRBV11-2 and TRBJ2-1; TRBD1 matches 8 bases. Trimming removed 3 bases from V and 1 base from J; junction bases left unmatched: 5. The germline V gene encodes CDR1 SGHAT and CDR2 FQNNGV. This CDR3 comprises 16 residues. DNA of the CDR3: TGTGCCAGCAGCTTTTATCGGGACAGGTCCTACAATGAGCAGTTCTTC. Its protein product is CASSFYRDRSYNEQFF.

The CDR3 protein is CASSLVTDRGRTEAFF. The CDR3 region has the DNA TGTGCCAGCAGCCTCGTGACGGACAGGGGGAGGACTGAAGCTTTCTTT. The rearrangement uses TRBV5-6 and TRBJ1-1, with TRBD1 identical over 10 bases. V was clipped by 4 bases and J by 5 bases; unmatched bases: 11. CDR1 SGHDT and CDR2 YYEEEE come from the germline V gene. CDR3 length: 16 amino acids. The variable domain in full, completed from reference TRBV5-6 and TRBJ1-1, reads DAGVTQSPTHLIKTRGQQVTLRCSPKSGHDTVSWYQQALGQGPQFIFQYYEEEERQRGNFPDRFSGHQFPNYSSELNVNALLLGDSALYLCASSLVTDRGRTEAFFGQGTRLTVV.

J is TRBJ1-2 and V is TRBV6-5, with 7 nucleotides matching TRBD1. With V trimmed by 2 bases and J by 1 base, 4 bases remained unmatched. The CDR3 is 15 residues long. The germline CDR1 and CDR2 sequences are MNHEY and SVGAGI. The DNA for the CDR3 is TGTGCCAGCAGTTACAGACAGGGTTTTAACTATGGCTACACCTTC. Its protein product is CASSYRQGFNYGYTF.

The chain has TRBV5-8 and TRBJ1-5; 8 positions agree with TRBD1. The CDR3 contains 16 residues. CDR1 is SGHTS, CDR2 YDEGEE, per germline. V lost 4 bases, J lost 7 bases, and 13 bases stayed unmatched. The CDR3 DNA is TGTGCCAGCAGCGTAAGGACAGGGAGGTTTCGACAGCCCCAGCATTTT. Translated: CASSVRTGRFRQPQHF.

J is TRBJ1-2 and V is TRBV7-2; D is undetermined. Germline assignment: CDR1 SGHTA and CDR2 FQGNSA. CDR3 length: 14 residues. V lost 1 base, J lost 4 bases, and 10 bases lay in between. Here the CDR3 reads CASSLESVGYGYTF. For the CDR3, the DNA is TGTGCCAGCAGCTTAGAGTCCGTCGGCTATGGCTACACCTTC.

The sample holds a few counts of this clone. The CDR3 DNA is TGTGCCAGCAGTTACGCGGGGGGGCCTTACGAGCAGTACTTC. Translating gives CASSYAGGPYEQYF. The chain carries TRBV6-2 or TRBV6-3 and TRBJ2-7, with TRBD2 matching 9 bases. Per the germline V gene, CDR1 is MNHEY and CDR2 is SVGEGT. The J segment lost 4 bases and the V segment lost 2 bases, leaving 3 bases of the junction unmatched. This CDR3 is 14 amino acids long.